The TCR beta chain under discussion was sequenced for a study of T cell responses to AZD1222 COVID-19 vaccine. The CDR3 spans 18 residues. Trimming removed 5 bases from V and 7 bases from J; junction bases left unmatched: 19. Germline loops: CDR1 SGHTA, CDR2 FQGNSA. Assay: immunoSEQ multiplex PCR; the TCRdb copy retains only in-frame clones and omits some. The data show over 75,000 clones, with around 89% seen just once and 30% to 35% held by the top ten. The sample in question was peripheral blood, obtained on day 0 of AZD1222 vaccination. The V call is TRBV7-2, the J call TRBJ2-2; TRBD2 agrees at 7 bases. The sequence was collected from an adult in good health. This CDR3 reads CASSLPPLTGGLGGELFF. For the CDR3, the DNA is TGTGCCAGCAGCCTCCCCCCGCTCACCGGGGGGTTGGGCGGGGAGCTGTTTTTT.